The 4 T cell receptor beta chains in this list originate from one sample, sequenced in a study of cytotoxic CD8 clonotypes in ibrutinib-treated CLL. The protocol was immunoSEQ multiplex PCR, while the TCRdb copy is restricted to in-frame clones and leaves out a portion. The sample shows 75,000 to 90,000 clones, over 65% of them seen only once. This specimen was PBMCs, taken after 24 months of ibrutinib treatment. Receptors were obtained from a human donor with chronic lymphocytic leukemia.

This rearrangement joins TRBV15 to TRBJ2-2; 11 bases match TRBD2. Looked up from germline, CDR1 is LNHNV and CDR2 is YYDKDF (reference sequence). The CDR3 length is 16 residues. The ends lost 2 bases at V and 3 bases at J; junction bases unmatched: 2. CDR3 in amino acids: CATSRFSGRDTGELFF. The CDR3 coding sequence is TGTGCCACCAGCAGATTTAGCGGGAGGGACACCGGGGAGCTGTTTTTT.

Remarks on this clone: A read error may account for a junction end that differs from germline. CDR3 coding DNA: TGCGCCAGCAGCCCCATGAGGAACACTGAAGCTTTCTTT. It specifies CASSPMRNTEAFF. The genes are TRBV7-9 and TRBJ1-1; no firm D call. The CDR3 runs to 13 residues. Per germline, CDR1 SEHNR and CDR2 FQNEAQ (reference sequence). The whole variable domain, filled in from reference TRBV7-9 and TRBJ1-1, reads DTGVSQNPRHKITKRGQNVTFRCDPISEHNRLYWYRQTLGQGPEFLTYFQNEAQLEKSRLLSDRFSAERPKGSFSTLEIQRTEQGDSAMYLCASSPMRNTEAFFGQGTRLTVV.

The chain uses TRBV30 and TRBJ1-2; 10 bases match TRBD1. The V segment lost 7 bases and the J segment 5 bases; nucleotides outside the gene matches: 7. The CDR3 spans 13 residues. CDR1 GTSNPN and CDR2 SVGIG come from the germline V gene (reference sequence). The CDR3 DNA is TGTGCCTTCCACACGGGACAGGGGTATGGCTACACCTTC. Translation: CAFHTGQGYGYTF.

Comments on this clone: A read error likely explains this, since a far larger clone differs by one base. The chain joins TRBV4-3 to TRBJ2-1, with 8 bases identical to TRBD2. This CDR3 contains 16 residues. V shed 5 bases and J 2 bases; nucleotides not matched to a gene: 8. Germline loops: CDR1 LGHNA, CDR2 YSLEER. The CDR3 is CASSSTSAQTYNEQFF. For the CDR3, the DNA is TGCGCCAGCAGCTCGACTAGCGCGCAGACCTACAATGAGCAGTTCTTC.